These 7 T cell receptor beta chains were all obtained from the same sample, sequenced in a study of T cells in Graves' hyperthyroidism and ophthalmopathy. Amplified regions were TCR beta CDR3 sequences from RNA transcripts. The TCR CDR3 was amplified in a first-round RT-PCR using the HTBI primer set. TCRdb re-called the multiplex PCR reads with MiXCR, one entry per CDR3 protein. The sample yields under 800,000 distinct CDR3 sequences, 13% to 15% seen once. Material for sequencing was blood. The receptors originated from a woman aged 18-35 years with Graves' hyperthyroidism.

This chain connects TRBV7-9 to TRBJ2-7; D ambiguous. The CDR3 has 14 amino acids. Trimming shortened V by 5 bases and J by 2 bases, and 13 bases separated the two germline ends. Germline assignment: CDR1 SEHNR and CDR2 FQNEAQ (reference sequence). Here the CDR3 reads CASSHRTTPYEQYF. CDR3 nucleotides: TGTGCCAGCAGCCATAGGACCACCCCCTACGAGCAGTACTTC.

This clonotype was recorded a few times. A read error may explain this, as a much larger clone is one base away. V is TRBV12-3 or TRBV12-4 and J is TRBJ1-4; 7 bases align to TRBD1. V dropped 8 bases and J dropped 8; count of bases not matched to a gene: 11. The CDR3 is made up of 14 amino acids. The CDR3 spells CASGTGQSWEKLFF. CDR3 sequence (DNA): TGTGCCAGCGGCACGGGACAGTCGTGGGAAAAACTGTTTTTT.

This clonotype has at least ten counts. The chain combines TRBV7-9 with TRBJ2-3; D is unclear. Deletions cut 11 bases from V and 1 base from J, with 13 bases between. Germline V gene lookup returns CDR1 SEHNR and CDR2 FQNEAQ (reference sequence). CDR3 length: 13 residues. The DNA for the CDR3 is TGTGCCGAAAGTGGGCGACGCACAGATACGCAGTATTTT. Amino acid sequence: CAESGRRTDTQYF.

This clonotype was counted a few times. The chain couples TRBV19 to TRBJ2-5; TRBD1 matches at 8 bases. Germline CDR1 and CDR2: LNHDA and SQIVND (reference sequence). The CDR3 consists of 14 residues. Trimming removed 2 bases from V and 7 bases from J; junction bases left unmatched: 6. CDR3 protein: CASSIQGAGGTQYF. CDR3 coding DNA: TGTGCCAGTAGTATACAGGGGGCAGGTGGGACCCAGTACTTC.

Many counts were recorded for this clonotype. CDR3 protein: CASITGQGFGDYGYTF. The CDR3 DNA reads as TGTGCCAGCATCACGGGGCAGGGGTTCGGTGACTATGGCTACACCTTC. The chain recombines TRBV28 with TRBJ1-2; D may be TRBD1 (6 bases). CDR3 size: 16 residues. V lost 7 bases and J lost 3, with 21 bases in between. The germline CDR1 and CDR2 sequences are MDHEN and SYDVKM.

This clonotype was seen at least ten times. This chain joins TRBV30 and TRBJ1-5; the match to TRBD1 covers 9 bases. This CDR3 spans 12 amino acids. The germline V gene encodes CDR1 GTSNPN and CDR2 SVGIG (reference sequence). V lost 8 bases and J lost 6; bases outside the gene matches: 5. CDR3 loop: CALDRGGQPQHF. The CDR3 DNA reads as TGTGCCCTGGACAGGGGAGGTCAGCCCCAGCATTTT.

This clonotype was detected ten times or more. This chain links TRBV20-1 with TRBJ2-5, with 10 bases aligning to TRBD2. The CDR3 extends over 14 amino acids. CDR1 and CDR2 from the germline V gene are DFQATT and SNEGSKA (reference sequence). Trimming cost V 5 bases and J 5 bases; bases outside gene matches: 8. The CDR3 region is CSARKREGLETQYF. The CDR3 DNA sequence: TGCAGTGCTCGGAAGCGGGAGGGCTTGGAGACCCAGTACTTC.